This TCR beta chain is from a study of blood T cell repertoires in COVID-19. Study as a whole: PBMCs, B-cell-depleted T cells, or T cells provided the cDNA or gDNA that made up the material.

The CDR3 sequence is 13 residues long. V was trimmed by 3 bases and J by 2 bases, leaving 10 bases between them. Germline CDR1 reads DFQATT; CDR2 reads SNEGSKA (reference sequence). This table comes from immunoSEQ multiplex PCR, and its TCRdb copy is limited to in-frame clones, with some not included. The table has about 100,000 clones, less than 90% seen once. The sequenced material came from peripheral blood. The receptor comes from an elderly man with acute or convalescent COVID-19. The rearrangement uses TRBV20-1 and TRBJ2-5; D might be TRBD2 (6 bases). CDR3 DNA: TGCAGTGCTAGTAGTGGGGGGCAAGAGACCCAGTACTTC. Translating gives CSASSGGQETQYF.